A selection of T cell receptor beta chains follows, all from one sample in a study of shared clonotypes between healthy human individuals. The repertoire was sequenced with immunoSEQ multiplex PCR; TCRdb's copy has only in-frame clones and lacks some. The sample records around 1,100,000 clones, approximately 80% being singletons. The sequenced sample consisted of memory CD4+ T cells from PBMCs. The source is a man between 18 and 35 years old in good health. Some clones in this sample may be carry-over from other donors' samples. CDR3s include the opening cysteine and the closing phenylalanine or tryptophan. The D gene is left open where the match is weak. Expanded clones get a size class; other rows say once, few or many, or leave the size out.

V	J	D	size	length	CDR3	DNA
TRBV5-1	TRBJ2-3	-	-	14	CASSLGDYTDTQYF	TGCGCCAGCAGCTTGGGGGATTACACAGATACGCAGTATTTT
TRBV29-1	TRBJ1-2	-	-	12	CSVLGPMDGYTF	TGCAGCGTCCTGGGGCCGATGGATGGCTACACCTTC
TRBV28	TRBJ1-2	TRBD1	-	15	CASSPRDRPNYGYTF	TGTGCCAGCAGCCCTCGGGACAGACCAAACTATGGCTACACCTTC
TRBV7-9	TRBJ1-1	-	-	14	CASFRTGYGTEAFF	TGTGCCAGCTTTAGAACAGGGTACGGCACTGAAGCTTTCTTT
TRBV18	TRBJ1-4	-	-	16	CASSLTTRGTNEKLFF	TGTGCCAGCTCACTCACCACTAGGGGAACTAATGAAAAACTGTTTTTT
TRBV7-7	TRBJ2-1	TRBD2	-	13	CASSLGGRGEQFF	TGTGCCAGCAGCTTAGGCGGGAGGGGTGAGCAGTTCTTC
TRBV11-2	TRBJ2-7	-	-	15	CASSLGNTFSYEQYF	TGTGCCAGCAGCTTAGGGAATACATTCTCCTACGAGCAGTACTTC
TRBV19	TRBJ1-2	-	-	17	CASSTGPSAFFNYGYTF	TGTGCCAGTAGTACGGGCCCCTCGGCGTTTTTTAACTATGGCTACACCTTC
TRBV5-1	TRBJ2-7	-	-	13	CASSPGPSYEQYF	TGCGCCAGCAGCCCAGGACCATCCTACGAGCAGTACTTC
TRBV18	TRBJ2-5	TRBD1	-	15	CASSPARGLRETQYF	TGTGCCAGCTCACCTGCGAGGGGGCTGAGAGAGACCCAGTACTTC
TRBV30	TRBJ2-7	TRBD1	-	15	CAWSVRDRELGEQYF	TGTGCCTGGAGTGTACGGGACAGGGAATTAGGCGAGCAGTACTTC
TRBV28	TRBJ2-1	TRBD2	-	16	CASSYLGTSGNNEQFF	TGTGCCAGCAGTTACCTAGGGACTAGCGGAAACAATGAGCAGTTCTTC
TRBV29-1	TRBJ1-2	-	-	12	CSVTSGYYGYTF	TGCAGCGTCACCTCAGGGTACTATGGCTACACCTTC
TRBV2	TRBJ1-5	-	many	14	CASRKGLPNQPQHF	TGTGCCAGCAGGAAGGGGTTGCCGAATCAGCCCCAGCATTTT
TRBV11-1	TRBJ2-7	-	-	13	CASSLRRGAQIRF	TGTGCCAGCAGCCTCCGAAGGGGAGCCCAGATTAGGTTC
TRBV5-6	TRBJ2-7	TRBD2	once	15	CASSLLSGRMGEQYF	TGTGCCAGCAGCTTGCTGAGCGGGAGGATGGGGGAGCAGTACTTC
TRBV9	TRBJ2-2	TRBD1	-	12	CASSARGQVLFF	TGTGCCAGCAGCGCGAGGGGGCAAGTACTGTTTTTT
TRBV19	TRBJ2-5	TRBD2	-	15	CASSIQAGGQETQYF	TGTGCCAGTAGTATACAAGCGGGAGGACAAGAGACCCAGTACTTC
TRBV9	TRBJ2-7	TRBD1	-	14	CASSVSGTGAEQYF	TGTGCCAGCAGCGTATCGGGGACAGGGGCCGAGCAGTACTTC
TRBV6-7	TRBJ2-7	TRBD1	-	16	CASQGERARTGFEQYF	TGTGCCAGTCAGGGGGAGCGAGCAAGGACAGGTTTCGAGCAGTACTTC
TRBV2	TRBJ1-5	-	-	14	CASSEAEGSEPQHF	TGTGCCAGCAGTGAAGCGGAGGGGTCCGAGCCCCAGCATTTT
TRBV4-3	TRBJ2-3	TRBD2	-	19	CASSQSPDPGLAGTDTQYF	TGCGCCAGCAGCCAATCCCCCGATCCGGGACTAGCGGGCACAGATACGCAGTATTTT
TRBV4-3	TRBJ1-5	-	-	13	CASSQSLSQPQHF	TGCGCCAGCAGCCAATCACTGAGTCAGCCCCAGCATTTT
TRBV7-8	TRBJ2-7	-	-	14	CASSLDTPRYEQYF	TGTGCCAGCAGCTTAGACACCCCCCGCTACGAGCAGTACTTC
TRBV11-2	TRBJ2-5	-	-	14	CASSLSGSGETQYF	TGTGCCAGCAGCTTATCCGGATCGGGGGAGACCCAGTACTTC
TRBV13	TRBJ1-1	TRBD1	once	15	CASSSRTGGNTEAFF	TGTGCCAGCAGCTCGAGGACAGGGGGGAACACTGAAGCTTTCTTT
TRBV9	TRBJ2-2	TRBD2	-	16	CASSLGLAVNTGELFF	TGTGCCAGCAGCTTGGGACTAGCGGTGAACACCGGGGAGCTGTTTTTT
TRBV6-5	TRBJ1-5	-	-	13	CASRPRPHFPQHF	TGTGCCAGCAGACCCCGGCCCCATTTTCCCCAGCATTTT
TRBV15	TRBJ2-3	-	-	15	CATSRVGGTTDTQYF	TGTGCCACCAGCAGAGTAGGAGGGACCACAGATACGCAGTATTTT
TRBV2	TRBJ1-1	TRBD1	-	13	CASRGQRNTEAFF	TGTGCCAGCAGGGGACAGCGGAACACTGAAGCTTTCTTT
TRBV5-1	TRBJ2-6	-	-	16	CASSLVGALGANVLTF	TGCGCCAGCAGCTTGGTAGGAGCTCTGGGGGCCAACGTCCTGACTTTC
TRBV28	TRBJ2-1	-	-	18	CASSSLRGRGSSYNEQFF	TGTGCCAGCAGTTCCCTCAGAGGGCGGGGAAGCTCCTACAATGAGCAGTTCTTC
TRBV10-3	TRBJ2-5	-	-	12	CAVRGTQETQYF	TGTGCCGTACGGGGGACACAAGAGACCCAGTACTTC
TRBV9	TRBJ2-3	-	-	14	CASSVVHTTDTQYF	TGTGCCAGCAGCGTAGTCCACACCACAGATACGCAGTATTTT
TRBV7-2	TRBJ2-7	-	-	15	CASSLGGHGSYEQYF	TGTGCCAGCAGCTTAGGGGGACACGGATCCTACGAGCAGTACTTC
TRBV4-1	TRBJ2-3	TRBD2	few	17	CASSQGTSGRSTDTQYF	TGCGCCAGCAGCCAGGGGACTAGCGGGAGAAGCACAGATACGCAGTATTTT
TRBV29-1	TRBJ2-7	TRBD1	-	14	CSVSDRGIHYEQYF	TGCAGCGTCTCCGACAGGGGAATCCACTACGAGCAGTACTTC
TRBV19	TRBJ1-3	-	-	14	CASFDNHSGNTIYF	TGTGCCAGTTTTGACAACCACTCTGGAAACACCATATATTTT
TRBV5-1	TRBJ2-1	-	-	13	CASSLNSYNEQFF	TGCGCCAGCAGCTTAAATTCCTACAATGAGCAGTTCTTC
TRBV7-6	TRBJ2-7	-	few	16	CASSKSTAVAGYEQYF	TGTGCCAGCAGCAAATCCACCGCAGTGGCTGGCTACGAGCAGTACTTC
TRBV7-9	TRBJ2-2	-	-	13	CASRFKNTGELFF	TGTGCCAGCAGGTTCAAGAACACCGGGGAGCTGTTTTTT
TRBV5-1	TRBJ1-2	-	-	16	CASSLWAGSSNYGYTF	TGCGCCAGCAGCTTGTGGGCAGGGTCTTCTAACTATGGCTACACCTTC
TRBV6-5	TRBJ1-2	-	-	13	CASSYGRGAGYTF	TGTGCCAGCAGTTACGGCAGGGGCGCTGGCTACACCTTC
TRBV7-5	TRBJ2-7	-	few	15	CARSLAVGAPYEQYF	TGTGCCAGAAGCTTAGCGGTGGGGGCTCCCTACGAGCAGTACTTC
TRBV7-8	TRBJ2-7	-	many	14	CASSPRDLTYEQYF	TGTGCCAGCAGCCCCCGGGACCTTACCTACGAGCAGTACTTC
TRBV5-1	TRBJ2-3	TRBD2	-	15	CASSLKTSGRDTQYF	TGCGCCAGCAGCTTGAAGACTAGCGGGAGAGATACGCAGTATTTT
TRBV4-1	TRBJ2-5	TRBD1	-	15	CASSLTTGVVETQYF	TGCGCCAGCAGCCTTACAACAGGGGTCGTGGAGACCCAGTACTTC
TRBV19	TRBJ2-7	TRBD1	-	15	CASSIRTGGMWEQYF	TGTGCCAGTAGTATACGTACAGGGGGAATGTGGGAGCAGTACTTC
TRBV29-1	TRBJ2-1	TRBD1	-	12	CSVTGTYNEQFF	TGCAGCGTGACAGGGACCTACAATGAGCAGTTCTTC
TRBV6-5	TRBJ2-7	-	-	14	CASSNNRDPYEQYF	TGTGCCAGCAGCAACAACAGGGATCCCTACGAGCAGTACTTC
TRBV4-1	TRBJ1-1	TRBD1	few	13	CASGRQGNTEAFF	TGCGCCAGCGGAAGACAGGGGAACACTGAAGCTTTCTTT
TRBV9	TRBJ2-5	TRBD2	-	14	CASSASGRYETQYF	TGTGCCAGCAGCGCCAGCGGGAGATACGAGACCCAGTACTTC
TRBV30	TRBJ2-2	-	-	16	CAWSLRVFSNTGELFF	TGTGCCTGGAGTTTGAGAGTATTTTCGAACACCGGGGAGCTGTTTTTT
TRBV7-9	TRBJ1-5	TRBD1	few	19	CASSSGFGTGSDSNQPQHF	TGTGCCAGCAGCTCGGGCTTCGGGACAGGCTCTGATAGCAATCAGCCCCAGCATTTT
TRBV5-4	TRBJ2-5	-	-	14	CASSMRTGQETQYF	TGTGCCAGCAGTATGAGAACGGGCCAAGAGACCCAGTACTTC
TRBV18	TRBJ2-7	TRBD1	-	13	CASSPIDRGEQYF	TGTGCCAGCTCACCTATCGACAGGGGCGAGCAGTACTTC
TRBV13	TRBJ2-1	-	few	13	CASSLGGRGGQFF	TGTGCCAGCAGCTTAGGTGGGCGGGGAGGGCAGTTCTTC
TRBV28	TRBJ1-5	TRBD1	-	18	CASSFILGQGALNQPQHF	TGTGCCAGCAGTTTTATTCTGGGACAGGGGGCCCTCAATCAGCCCCAGCATTTT
TRBV10-2	TRBJ1-5	-	few	14	CASQRGQSVWPQHF	TGCGCCAGCCAAAGGGGACAAAGCGTGTGGCCCCAGCATTTT
TRBV19	TRBJ1-2	-	-	13	CASTMGIIYGYTF	TGTGCCAGTACCATGGGGATTATCTATGGCTACACCTTC